This T cell receptor beta chain was identified during a study of long-term antiretroviral therapy in people with HIV. Findings and limits, study-wide: Clones expanded before ART dominated the repertoire at all time points. Although diversity increased after ART, it remained lower than in transplant donor controls.

Details on this clone: What it binds is unknown.

Each donor provided at least one pre-ART PBMC sample and at least two post-ART PBMC samples. Ahead of DNA extraction, samples held about 0.95-10 million cryopreserved PBMC each. The CDR3 consists of 13 residues. V was pared by 1 base and J by 5 bases, with 6 bases between. CDR1 is KGHSH, CDR2 LQKENI, per germline. The assay used was immunoSEQ (version v3.0), run at survey level. TCRdb's table, derived via immunoSEQ multiplex PCR, lists solely in-frame clones and lacks some. This sample has about 35,000 clones, with 65% to 75% found just once. The TCR comes from a man aged 50 to 60 with HIV. The chain couples TRBV18 to TRBJ2-1, with D unclear. Specimen: unsorted PBMCs, collected 3 years after starting antiretroviral therapy. CDR3 amino acids: CASSPLQDNEQFF. CDR3 DNA sequence: TGTGCCAGCTCACCACTACAAGACAATGAGCAGTTCTTC.